These 15 T cell receptor beta chains share one sample of origin, sequenced in a study of OX40 agonist ivuxolimab in advanced cancers. Assay: immunoSEQ multiplex PCR; the TCRdb copy retains only in-frame clones and omits some. Of more than 80,000 clones detected, around 90% appear once; the ten largest clones hold around 1.5%. Sequenced here: CD4+ or CD8+ T cells sorted from blood, sampled in a trial of the OX40 agonist ivuxolimab. Source of these receptors: an adult with an advanced solid tumor such as melanoma, head and neck, liver or kidney cancer.

This chain joins TRBV28 and TRBJ1-5; D not certain. V lost 8 bases to trimming and J lost 11 bases, with 16 bases between them. This CDR3 spans 12 amino acids. Germline-derived CDR1 and CDR2 are MDHEN and SYDVKM. CDR3 coding DNA: TGTGCCAGCGCGGCGCACGGCTTGACCCAGCATTTT. The encoded protein is CASAAHGLTQHF.

The rearrangement uses TRBV6-1 and TRBJ2-7; D unresolved. Germline lookup yields CDR1 MNHNS and CDR2 SASEGT. V was cut by 2 bases and J by 0 bases, with 8 bases left in between. This CDR3 has 14 amino acids. The CDR3 region has the DNA TGTGCCAGCAGTGAAAACTGGAGCTCCTACGAGCAGTACTTC. Amino acid sequence: CASSENWSSYEQYF.

A single count supports this clone. The chain joins TRBV15 to TRBJ1-5; the match to TRBD1 covers 12 bases. In germline, CDR1 is LNHNV, CDR2 YYDKDF (reference sequence). The CDR3 loop spans 20 amino acids. V trimming: 2 bases; J trimming: 6 bases; junction bases outside the gene matches: 17. The CDR3 bases are TGTGCCACCAGCAGAAAGGGAACCGGGACAGGGGGCGCGGGGGGTCAGCCCCAGCATTTT. Translation: CATSRKGTGTGGAGGQPQHF.

A word on this clone: The germline gene is not matched at one end of the junction; a read error may be the cause. The rearrangement joins TRBV9 to TRBJ1-5; TRBD1 might be the D (6 bases). This CDR3 contains 10 residues. Per the germline V gene, CDR1 is SGDLS and CDR2 is YYNGEE. CDR3 protein: CFGGHQPQHF. The CDR3 DNA is TGCTTCGGGGGGCATCAGCCCCAGCATTTT.

The chain employs TRBV5-4 and TRBJ2-2, with TRBD2 matching over 10 bases. With V trimmed by 4 bases and J by 1 base, 4 bases remained unmatched. Germline V gene sequence: CDR1 SGHNT, CDR2 YYREEE (reference sequence). This CDR3 spans 16 amino acids. The CDR3 DNA is TGTGCCAGCAGCAACCTAGCGGGAGTGAACACCGGGGAGCTGTTTTTT. It translates to CASSNLAGVNTGELFF.

This clone was seen just once. This sequence joins TRBV6-6 and TRBJ1-3, with D unclear. Germline CDR1 and CDR2: MNHNY and SVGAGI (reference sequence). This CDR3 contains 15 residues. V gave up 6 bases and J gave up 1 base, with 13 bases separating them. CDR3 sequence (DNA): TGTGCCAGCAGCTACCTCGTGGGGTCTGGAAACACCATATATTTT. Translation: CASSYLVGSGNTIYF.

This chain uses TRBV6-1 with TRBJ2-1, with 13 bases lining up with TRBD2. Trimming took 6 bases from V and 9 from J; bases not matched to a gene: 8. Germline V CDR1 and CDR2: MNHNS, SASEGT. The CDR3 is 15 residues long. The CDR3 region is CASRPGLAGMVEQFF. CDR3 bases: TGTGCCAGCAGACCGGGACTAGCGGGAATGGTTGAGCAGTTCTTC.

This chain connects TRBV19 to TRBJ2-1; TRBD2 aligns across 7 bases. The CDR3 contains 16 residues. The germline V gene has CDR1 LNHDA and CDR2 SQIVND (reference sequence). V lost 5 bases to trimming and J lost 9 bases; unmatched junction nucleotides: 16. The CDR3 is CASSPLTSSAITEQFF. The CDR3 nucleotides are TGTGCCAGTAGTCCCCTGACTAGCTCGGCTATCACTGAGCAGTTCTTC.

The CDR3, as DNA: TGTGCCAGCAGTTACACTAACACAGATACGCAGTATTTT. Its translation is CASSYTNTDTQYF. V usage is TRBV6-5 and J usage is TRBJ2-3; D call uncertain. CDR3 length equals 13 residues. V lost 2 bases and J 2 bases, leaving 5 bases between the germline ends. The V gene's germline CDR1 is MNHEY and CDR2 SVGAGI.

Comment on this clone: Relative to the germline gene, one junction end is altered; a read error may explain this. The CDR3 DNA is TGTGCCAGCACAAGCTCCGGGACATGGAACTTC. It encodes CASTSSGTWNF. V usage is TRBV2 and J usage is TRBJ2-7; a possible D gene is TRBD1 (6 bases). This CDR3 contains 11 residues. Germline CDR1 is SNHLY and CDR2 is FYNNEI. Full variable domain (rest looked up from reference TRBV2 and TRBJ2-7): EPEVTQTPSHQVTQMGQEVILRCVPISNHLYFYWYRQILGQKVEFLVSFYNNEISEKSEIFDDQFSVERPDGSNFTLKIRSTKLEDSAMYFCASTSSGTWNFGPGTRLTVT.

This clone was recorded once. The V and J genes are TRBV7-2 and TRBJ2-1; 9 positions match TRBD2. The length of the CDR3 is 16 residues. Germline V CDR1 and CDR2: SGHTA, FQGNSA. Germline trimming cut 6 bases from V and 0 bases from J; bases unmatched to any gene: 6. The CDR3 loop reads CASSRDSGSSYNEQFF. The CDR3 DNA reads TGTGCCAGCAGTCGTGATAGCGGGAGCTCCTACAATGAGCAGTTCTTC.

The rearrangement uses TRBV11-2 and TRBJ2-4; D is unclear. CDR3 length: 14 residues. CDR1 SGHAT and CDR2 FQNNGV come from the germline V gene. The ends were cut back, 5 bases at V and 2 bases at J, with 10 bases in the middle. The CDR3 here is CASSPKGTKNIQYF. The CDR3 nucleotides are TGTGCCAGCAGCCCAAAGGGAACCAAAAACATTCAGTACTTC.

V is TRBV6-1 and J is TRBJ1-5; a possible D gene is TRBD1 (6 bases). The V end lost 4 bases, the J end lost 4 bases, and 17 bases lay between the germline ends. The germline CDR1 and CDR2 sequences are MNHNS and SASEGT. This CDR3 comprises 16 residues. CDR3 loop: CASSAQGPQGNQPQHF. CDR3 coding DNA: TGTGCCAGCAGTGCTCAGGGGCCCCAGGGAAATCAGCCCCAGCATTTT.

This rearrangement joins TRBV7-2 to TRBJ2-3, with D perhaps TRBD2 (6 bases). V lost 4 bases and J lost 2, with 16 bases in between. Looked up from germline, CDR1 is SGHTA and CDR2 is FQGNSA. This CDR3 is 16 amino acids long. The CDR3 nucleotides read TGTGCCAGCAGCTCCTCCTCGGAGGGGATCACAGATACGCAGTATTTT. It specifies CASSSSSEGITDTQYF.

The V and J genes are TRBV5-1 and TRBJ2-1; no definite D call. V was trimmed by 2 bases and J by 7 bases, leaving 7 bases between them. CDR3 length equals 12 residues. Germline V CDR1 and CDR2: SGHRS, YFSETQ. Here the CDR3 reads CASSFPPNEQFF. DNA of the CDR3: TGCGCCAGCAGCTTTCCGCCTAATGAGCAGTTCTTC.